The subject of this entry is one T cell receptor (beta chain). Other DNA variants within this sample encode the same CDR3. The treatment: randomized to nivolumab then ipilimumab (arm A) or the reverse (arm B). This entry belongs to a study of sequential checkpoint blockade in melanoma. Study-level information: Arm A got nivolumab then ipilimumab; arm B the reverse, 1:1.

Generated by immunoSEQ multiplex PCR, the TCRdb table keeps only in-frame clones and is missing some. The sample yields 25,000 to 35,000 clones, more than 80% seen once. The source was CD8+ T cells sorted from blood (inferred from file names), collected from a patient given nivolumab and ipilimumab in sequence. This clonotype was sampled from a human donor with melanoma.

CDR3 region: CASSTLPGQAIAGYTF. DNA of the CDR3: TGTGCCAGTAGTACGCTACCGGGACAAGCGATCGCTGGCTACACCTTC. This rearrangement joins TRBV19 to TRBJ1-2, with a weak D call TRBD1 (6 bases). Trimming pared 4 bases from V and 7 bases from J, leaving 22 bases between. CDR3 length: 16 residues. From germline, CDR1 is LNHDA and CDR2 SQIVND (reference sequence). The whole variable domain, remainder taken from reference TRBV19 and TRBJ1-2, is DGGITQSPKYLFRKEGQNVTLSCEQNLNHDAMYWYRQDPGQGLRLIYYSQIVNDFQKGDIAEGYSVSREKKESFPLTVTSAQKNPTAFYLCASSTLPGQAIAGYTFGSGTRLTVV.